These 12 T cell receptor beta chains came from one sample sequenced in a study of beta chain features in type 1 diabetes. Study-level findings and limits: TCRB CDR3s from Type 1 diabetes patients were moderately but significantly shorter in all four CD4+ subsets.

TCRB transcripts that were expressed got sequenced, as all of the isolated RNA had been reverse transcribed. TCRdb's table, derived via immunoSEQ multiplex PCR, lists solely in-frame clones and lacks some. The sample gives 600,000 to 700,000 clones, around 15% of which show up once; 0.02% to 0.025% is in the top ten. These receptors have no known antigen. The source material was naive CD4+ T cells from blood. Receptors were obtained from a man younger than 35 with type 1 diabetes.

The table lists this clone with a few counts. The chain has TRBV18 and TRBJ1-5; 10 bases map to TRBD1. The CDR3 is 16 residues long. The ends lost 3 bases at V and 4 bases at J; junction bases unmatched: 6. CDR1 is KGHSH, CDR2 LQKENI, per germline. The CDR3 reads CASSPGDRGGNQPQHF. The CDR3 DNA sequence: TGTGCCAGCTCACCGGGGGACAGGGGTGGGAATCAGCCCCAGCATTTT.

As regards this clone: The same CDR3 also results from other DNA sequences found in this sample. V is TRBV5-1 and J is TRBJ1-1, with D unresolved. Trimming shortened V by 4 bases and J by 5 bases, and 6 bases separated the two germline ends. The CDR3 runs to 11 residues. The germline V gene encodes CDR1 SGHRS and CDR2 YFSETQ. The CDR3 reads CASSGDTEAFF. CDR3 DNA: TGCGCCAGCAGCGGGGATACTGAAGCTTTCTTT. Combining the CDR3 with reference TRBV5-1 and TRBJ1-1 gives the whole variable domain KAGVTQTPRYLIKTRGQQVTLSCSPISGHRSVSWYQQTPGQGLQFLFEYFSETQRNKGNFPGRFSGRQFSNSRSEMNVSTLELGDSALYLCASSGDTEAFFGQGTRLTVV.

This clone was seen more than once but under ten times. In the same sample, other DNA sequences code for this CDR3. The chain uses TRBV7-9 and TRBJ1-2; tentative D call: TRBD1 (6 bases). With 4 bases removed from V and 4 bases from J, the gap between germline ends came to 10 bases. Germline values: CDR1 SEHNR, CDR2 FQNEAQ (reference sequence). The CDR3 totals 13 residues. The CDR3 region has the DNA TGTGCCAGCAGCTACAGGGATTCCTATGGCTACACCTTC. Translated, it gives CASSYRDSYGYTF.

This clone was observed a few times. The rearrangement links TRBV15 to TRBJ1-2; no definite D call. This CDR3 spans 12 amino acids. Per the germline V gene, CDR1 is LNHNV and CDR2 is YYDKDF (reference sequence). Trimming left V 4 bases short and J 1 base short, with 4 bases between. The CDR3 region is CATSMNNYGYTF. The CDR3 region has the DNA TGTGCCACCAGCATGAATAACTATGGCTACACCTTC.

A few counts support this clone. The chain recombines TRBV5-4 with TRBJ1-6; D is possibly TRBD1 (5 bases). CDR3 length: 15 residues. V dropped 0 bases and J dropped 6 bases, with 10 bases sitting between them. Germline CDR1 and CDR2: SGHNT and YYREEE (reference sequence). In DNA form, the CDR3 reads TGTGCCAGCAGCTTGGCCAGAGGGGTTAATTCACCCCTCCACTTT. Amino acid sequence: CASSLARGVNSPLHF.

About this clone itself: This sample includes further DNA sequences coding for the same CDR3. The rearrangement joins TRBV30 to TRBJ1-1; D remains unclear. This CDR3 has 11 residues. Germline-derived CDR1 and CDR2 are GTSNPN and SVGIG (reference sequence). V lost 2 bases and J 6 bases, leaving 7 bases between the germline ends. The CDR3 DNA reads TGTGCCTGGAGTTTGGGTCCTGAAGCTTTCTTT. It translates to CAWSLGPEAFF.

This chain connects TRBV30 to TRBJ2-7; 7 bases agree with TRBD1. This CDR3 region has 13 residues. The junction had 7 bases not matched to a gene; V was cut back by 7 bases and J by 1 base. Per germline, CDR1 GTSNPN and CDR2 SVGIG (reference sequence). CDR3 in DNA: TGTGCCTTTAGGGACAGTCTTTCCTACGAGCAGTACTTC. Residues: CAFRDSLSYEQYF.

This clone came up a few times. This chain joins TRBV2 and TRBJ1-4, with a possible D match to TRBD1 (6 bases). V lost 6 bases to trimming and J lost 5 bases, with 13 bases between them. The CDR3 sequence is 14 residues long. Per germline, CDR1 SNHLY and CDR2 FYNNEI. The CDR3 reads CASSGQGLNEKLFF. CDR3 DNA sequence: TGTGCCAGCAGCGGTCAGGGGTTGAATGAAAAACTGTTTTTT. The variable domain in full, with the rest retrieved from reference TRBV2 and TRBJ1-4, is EPEVTQTPSHQVTQMGQEVILRCVPISNHLYFYWYRQILGQKVEFLVSFYNNEISEKSEIFDDQFSVERPDGSNFTLKIRSTKLEDSAMYFCASSGQGLNEKLFFGSGTQLSVL.

V gene TRBV9 combines with J gene TRBJ2-3, with 9 bases fitting TRBD2. CDR1 and CDR2 from the germline V gene are SGDLS and YYNGEE. The CDR3 consists of 15 residues. The V and J ends lost 4 bases and 2 bases, in that order; junction bases with no gene match: 5. Here the CDR3 DNA reads TGTGCCAGCAGCCCGCTAGCGGGGATCACAGATACGCAGTATTTT. Translation: CASSPLAGITDTQYF.

Points on this clone: Other DNA variants within this sample encode the same CDR3. This chain connects TRBV6-6 to TRBJ1-5, with 9 positions matching TRBD1. Germline V gene data show CDR1 as MNHNY and CDR2 as SVGAGI (reference sequence). V shed 0 bases, J shed 4 bases, and the junction held 4 bases outside the gene matches. This CDR3 comprises 16 residues. This chain's CDR3 is CASSYSMGQGNQPQHF. CDR3 bases: TGTGCCAGCAGTTACTCGATGGGACAGGGTAATCAGCCCCAGCATTTT.

This clone came up a few times. The rearrangement uses TRBV29-1 and TRBJ2-1; the match to TRBD1 covers 8 bases. The germline V gene encodes CDR1 SQVTM and CDR2 ANQGSEA. The CDR3 is 13 amino acids. V lost 3 bases to trimming and J lost 5 bases; unmatched junction nucleotides: 3. The DNA for the CDR3 is TGCAGCGTTGACGGGACAGGCGACAATGAGCAGTTCTTC. It translates to CSVDGTGDNEQFF.

This clone was observed a few times. Different DNA sequences within this sample yield the same CDR3. The DNA of the CDR3 is TGCGCCAGCAGCTTGGAAGGGGGTCAGCCCCAGCATTTT. Amino acid sequence: CASSLEGGQPQHF. The chain couples TRBV5-1 to TRBJ1-5, with D possibly matching TRBD1 (6 bases). Per germline, CDR1 SGHRS and CDR2 YFSETQ. Trimming shortened V by 0 bases and J by 6 bases, and 7 bases separated the two germline ends. There are 13 residues in the CDR3. The whole variable domain, remainder taken from reference TRBV5-1 and TRBJ1-5, is KAGVTQTPRYLIKTRGQQVTLSCSPISGHRSVSWYQQTPGQGLQFLFEYFSETQRNKGNFPGRFSGRQFSNSRSEMNVSTLELGDSALYLCASSLEGGQPQHFGDGTRLSIL.